This TCR beta chain was obtained from a study of blood T cell repertoires in COVID-19. As for the study in general: COVID-19 samples collected from the United States, Italy and Spain covered acute and convalescent phases. Sample material is recorded as cDNA or gDNA derived from T cells, B-cell-depleted T cells, or PBMCs.

This study enrolled people aged roughly 18 to 100 from around 26 US geographic areas. Participants reported their clinical history, and cohort assignment relied on those reports. From germline, CDR1 is SGHRS and CDR2 YFSETQ. The CDR3 extends over 15 amino acids. V was shortened by 1 base and J by 1 base, with 11 bases between the two germline ends. The data were produced by immunoSEQ multiplex PCR, yet TCRdb's version contains in-frame clones alone and is incomplete. Counted here are some 200,000 clones, around 87% occurring once; the ten biggest clones make up more than 3%. The sequencing input was PBMCs or T cells enriched from blood (not recorded which). The sequence came from a woman younger than 35 in a cohort exposed to, infected with or recovered from COVID-19 (not recorded which). This chain links TRBV5-1 with TRBJ1-1; D is possibly TRBD1 (6 bases). CDR3 sequence (DNA): TGCGCCAGCAGCTTGCCACGACAGGAGAACACTGAAGCTTTCTTT. The encoded protein is CASSLPRQENTEAFF. The full variable domain, rest sourced from reference TRBV5-1 and TRBJ1-1, is KAGVTQTPRYLIKTRGQQVTLSCSPISGHRSVSWYQQTPGQGLQFLFEYFSETQRNKGNFPGRFSGRQFSNSRSEMNVSTLELGDSALYLCASSLPRQENTEAFFGQGTRLTVV.